The text below deals with one T cell receptor beta chain. The clone's antigen remains unknown. Base qualities are not recorded, but no much larger clone differs from it by a single base. This record comes from a study of immunodeficiency (dated by TCRdb to between 2019 and 2020). Regarding the study in general: Repertoire analysis was done to look for VDJ recombination defects and oligoclonality. The investigation overall reported the following: In the entropy comparisons of patients against healthy controls, patients were shown as n=3 (open circles), and an effect of thymic development was suggested only as a possibility. Severe oligoclonality, judged by top-100 and total clonotype frequencies, was seen in patient CD8+ but not CD4+ T cells. V-J pairing and productive entropy in CD4+ T cells appeared similar in patients and controls.

Genomic DNA was isolated using the QIAamp DNA Blood Mini Kit and then sent out for immunoSEQ repertoire analysis. Using a standard quantity of genomic DNA template, multiplex PCR was run to amplify the CDR3 regions. An Illumina platform was used to sequence the PCR products. The original pipeline was this. Sequences were mapped to a reference, using V, D and J gene definitions from IMGT. A nearest-neighbor clustering algorithm merged closely related sequences to remove PCR and sequencing errors. V, D and J usage in productive unique and total sequences was analyzed using ImmunoSEQ Analyzer tools and R version 3.6.1. The clones in this table, taken by TCRdb from immuneACCESS, are in-frame only. Not every clone is retained; where verified, under half of the shortfall comes from an unresolved V gene, and the cause of the rest is unknown. V and J calls and clone size are those listed in that table; D and trimming were worked out from the DNA. The sample contains roughly 2,500 clones, about 89% of them found a single time. Approximately 19% of the sample goes to the ten largest clones.

Fewer naive CD4 and especially CD8 T cells, with expanded effector memory subpopulations, were found in the patients. Before TCR sequencing, CD3+CD4+ T cells were sorted out of fresh PBMCs. What was sequenced was CD4+ T cells from blood. The origin of this receptor is a woman aged 18-30 years with POLD1 deficiency.

CDR3 sequence: CSVRQGASETQYF. The DNA sequence reads TGCAGCGTCCGACAGGGGGCATCAGAGACCCAGTACTTC. The V and J genes are TRBV29-1 and TRBJ2-5; TRBD1 agrees with 10 junctional bases. V loses 6 bases at its end and J loses 4 bases; junction bases beyond the gene matches: 5. CDR1 and CDR2 are read off the germline V gene as SQVTM and ANQGSEA. The CDR3 has 13 amino acids, counting the end cysteine and phenylalanine. Of all the DNA, just the CDR3 is kept, 39 bases in frame from base 1.